This passage covers 22 T cell receptor beta chains from one sample sequenced in a study of T cells after yellow fever vaccination. TCRdb reprocessed the 5' RACE reads with MiXCR, giving one entry per CDR3 protein. The data show roughly 74,000 distinct CDR3 sequences, approximately 7.7% seen once. The material sequenced was CD8+ T cells sorted from PBMCs, taken less than 6 days after the first yellow fever vaccination. Receptor source: a man in his late teens or twenties who received the YFV17D yellow fever vaccine.

The chain is built from TRBV10-3 and TRBJ2-6; 8 nucleotides match TRBD2. Per germline, CDR1 ENHRY and CDR2 SYGVKD. The CDR3 length is 19 residues. With V trimmed by 0 bases and J by 4 bases, 11 bases remained unmatched. CDR3 coding DNA: TGTGCCATCAGTGAGTCGACGGGGCGGGGGGCGCAAGGGGCCAACGTCCTGACTTTC. Translating gives CAISESTGRGAQGANVLTF.

This clonotype has just a few counts. The chain recombines TRBV5-6 with TRBJ1-1, with D hard to call. The CDR3 length is 18 residues. Germline lookup yields CDR1 SGHDT and CDR2 YYEEEE. The V end was cut by 5 bases, the J end by 0 bases, with 23 bases between. In nucleotides, the CDR3 is TGTGCCAGCAGTTCTGACGGATCCGTGGACCGGATGAACACTGAAGCTTTCTTT. Translation gives CASSSDGSVDRMNTEAFF.

This clonotype was found many times. J is TRBJ2-2 and V is TRBV30; TRBD2 is a possible D gene (5 bases). With 5 bases removed from V and 5 bases from J, the gap between germline ends came to 15 bases. The germline V gene has CDR1 GTSNPN and CDR2 SVGIG (reference sequence). This CDR3 comprises 14 residues. CDR3 coding DNA: TGTGCCTGGGACTACCTAGGGATGACCGGGGAGCTGTTTTTT. Encoded protein: CAWDYLGMTGELFF. The whole variable domain, filled in from reference TRBV30 and TRBJ2-2, reads SQTIHQWPATLVQPVGSPLSLECTVEGTSNPNLYWYRQAAGRGLQLLFYSVGIGQISSEVPQNLSASRPQDRQFILSSKKLLLSDSGFYLCAWDYLGMTGELFFGEGSRLTVL.

This clonotype was seen repeatedly, ten times or more. This sequence joins TRBV5-1 and TRBJ2-3; D uncertain. The germline V and J ends were trimmed by 0 bases and 5 bases, with 4 bases remaining between them. The CDR3 has 12 residues. The germline V gene encodes CDR1 SGHRS and CDR2 YFSETQ. The CDR3, as DNA: TGCGCCAGCAGCTTGGTGGGAGATACGCAGTATTTT. Translation gives CASSLVGDTQYF.

A word on this clonotype: One end of the junction does not line up with germline, which may come from a read error. The rearrangement joins TRBV20-1 to TRBJ2-3, with 10 bases fitting TRBD2. Looked up from germline, CDR1 is DFQATT and CDR2 is SNEGSKA (reference sequence). The CDR3 contains 15 residues. The DNA of the CDR3 is TGCTGTGCTAGGAGCGGGGGGGCCCTTGCAGATACGCAGTATTTT. Translating gives CCARSGGALADTQYF.

In regard to this clonotype: At one end the junction does not follow the germline gene, possibly because of a read error. This chain joins TRBV4-2 and TRBJ2-7, with 9 bases lining up with TRBD1. CDR3 length: 15 residues. In germline, CDR1 is LGHNA, CDR2 YNFKEQ. The CDR3 DNA sequence: TGTGCCAGCACCAACCGGGACAGGGTTGCCTACGCGCAGTACTTC. It yields the protein CASTNRDRVAYAQYF.

By proportion, this clonotype is medium-sized (0.01 to 0.1%). This chain connects TRBV4-3 to TRBJ2-3; 7 bases are shared with TRBD1. This CDR3 region has 17 residues. Germline V gene sequence: CDR1 LGHNA, CDR2 YSLEER. The J segment lost 4 bases and the V segment lost 3 bases, leaving 13 bases of the junction unmatched. The CDR3 sequence is CASSQSPGGGLADTQYF. CDR3 DNA sequence: TGCGCCAGCAGCCAGTCCCCAGGGGGTGGTTTAGCAGATACGCAGTATTTT.

At least ten counts were recorded for this clonotype. The rearrangement links TRBV6-2 or TRBV6-3 to TRBJ2-1, with D maybe TRBD2 (6 bases). The V gene's germline CDR1 is MNHEY and CDR2 SVGEGT. Trimming removed 4 bases at V and 6 bases at J, with 13 bases between. This CDR3 is 14 amino acids long. The CDR3 sequence is CASSWGGTGNEQFF. In DNA, the CDR3 is TGTGCCAGCAGTTGGGGCGGGACCGGCAATGAGCAGTTCTTC.

The chain links TRBV7-9 to TRBJ1-6, with 7 bases matching TRBD1. J gave up 8 bases and V 7 bases, and 11 bases lay outside the gene matches. CDR1 is SEHNR and CDR2 is FQNEAQ in the germline V gene (reference sequence). The CDR3 covers 15 residues. In nucleotides, the CDR3 is TGTGCCAGCACCACCGGAGTACAGGGGTATTCACCCCTCCACTTT. Translating gives CASTTGVQGYSPLHF.

This clonotype was seen at least ten times. The chain couples TRBV12-3 or TRBV12-4 to TRBJ2-5; 9 bases are a match to TRBD1. The CDR3 consists of 15 residues. J lost 5 bases, V lost 2 bases, and 6 bases had no gene match. The chain's CDR3 is CASSLKGQGQETQYF. The CDR3 nucleotides are TGTGCCAGCAGTTTAAAGGGACAGGGACAGGAGACCCAGTACTTC.

Ten or more counts support this clonotype. The gene calls are TRBV4-1 and TRBJ2-3; no reliable D call. Germline V lookup: CDR1 MGHRA, CDR2 YSYEKL. Trimming pared 0 bases from V and 2 bases from J, leaving 6 bases between. The CDR3 loop spans 14 amino acids. CDR3: CASSQEAATDTQYF. DNA for the CDR3: TGCGCCAGCAGCCAAGAGGCAGCCACAGATACGCAGTATTTT.

In its sample, this clonotype was seen many times. CDR3: CASSSTGDGGADTQYF. As DNA, the CDR3 is TGCGCCAGCAGCTCGACGGGGGACGGGGGGGCAGATACGCAGTATTTT. The V gene is TRBV4-1, the J gene TRBJ2-3; 8 nucleotides line up with TRBD2. The length of the CDR3 is 16 residues. The germline V gene has CDR1 MGHRA and CDR2 YSYEKL. The ends lost 5 bases at V and 4 bases at J; junction bases unmatched: 11.

This chain connects TRBV7-2 to TRBJ2-7; D assignment may be TRBD1 or TRBD2 (5 bases each). From germline, CDR1 is SGHTA and CDR2 FQGNSA. V lost 0 bases to trimming and J lost 2 bases, with 8 bases between them. The CDR3 contains 14 residues. CDR3 sequence: CASSLAWGTYEQYV. DNA of the CDR3: TGTGCCAGCAGCTTAGCCTGGGGGACCTACGAGCAGTACGTC.

This clonotype was counted a few times. The J gene is TRBJ2-3, the V gene TRBV9; 8 nucleotides line up with TRBD1. V lost 3 bases, J lost 4 bases, and 7 bases stayed unmatched. The CDR3 totals 15 residues. Germline V CDR1 and CDR2: SGDLS, YYNGEE. CDR3 loop: CASSGRDRNADTQYF. The CDR3 nucleotides are TGTGCCAGCAGCGGCCGGGACAGGAATGCAGATACGCAGTATTTT.

This chain joins TRBV6-2 or TRBV6-3 and TRBJ2-7; D is tentatively TRBD1 or TRBD2 (5 bases each). Germline CDR1 MNHEY, CDR2 SVGEGT. The CDR3 loop spans 12 amino acids. V was pared by 6 bases and J by 2 bases, with 8 bases between. DNA of the CDR3: TGTGCCAGCAGCTGGGGACCCTACGAGCAGTACGTC. This encodes CASSWGPYEQYV.

At least ten counts were recorded for this clonotype. The chain recombines TRBV5-6 with TRBJ2-4, with 9 bases that match TRBD1. Trimming cost V 0 bases and J 9 bases; bases outside gene matches: 4. CDR1 is SGHDT and CDR2 is YYEEEE in the germline V gene. The CDR3 sequence is 14 residues long. As DNA, the CDR3 is TGTGCCAGCAGCTTGGGGGAGACAGGGGGCATTCAGTACTTC. It is translated as CASSLGETGGIQYF.

Note on this clonotype: A much larger clonotype is one base distant, so this may be a read error. J is TRBJ2-2 and V is TRBV6-1; TRBD1 matches 8 bases. This CDR3 is 15 amino acids long. Unmatched junction bases numbered 6, after V lost 7 bases and J lost 2 bases. The germline CDR1 and CDR2 sequences are MNHNS and SASEGT. In nucleotides, the CDR3 is TGTGCCAGCATGGGGACAGGCGATAACACCGGGGAGCTGTTTTTT. As protein: CASMGTGDNTGELFF.

This clonotype has a count of ten or more. This chain links TRBV15 with TRBJ2-1; D is ambiguous. The V and J ends lost 1 base and 6 bases respectively, with 10 bases between them. This CDR3 is 14 amino acids long. CDR1 and CDR2 from the germline V gene are LNHNV and YYDKDF (reference sequence). CDR3 sequence: CATSRALGRNEQFF. Here the CDR3 DNA reads TGTGCCACCAGCAGAGCCCTCGGACGCAATGAGCAGTTCTTC.

This clonotype appeared many times. The V gene is TRBV25-1, the J gene TRBJ1-6; no firm D call. This CDR3 spans 16 amino acids. The ends were cut back, 4 bases at V and 1 base at J, with 11 bases in the middle. Germline assignment: CDR1 MGHDK and CDR2 SYGVNS. CDR3 nucleotide sequence: TGTGCCAGCAGTGGTGCGGGAATGTCCTATAATTCACCCCTCCACTTT. It encodes CASSGAGMSYNSPLHF.

As concerns this clonotype: The junction does not match germline at one end; this may be a read error. This chain joins TRBV13 and TRBJ2-5; D perhaps matches TRBD1 (6 bases). Per germline, CDR1 PRHDT and CDR2 FYEKMQ (reference sequence). This CDR3 spans 14 amino acids. CDR3 sequence reads: CASSLQGYHETQYF. The CDR3 region has the DNA TGTGCCAGCAGCTTACAGGGGTACCACGAGACCCAGTACTTC.

This clonotype was picked up many times. This chain's CDR3 is CASRGDRARTGGPQDTQYF. In DNA, the CDR3 is TGTGCCAGCAGGGGGGACAGGGCAAGGACTGGAGGGCCTCAAGATACGCAGTATTTT. This sequence joins TRBV12-3 or TRBV12-4 and TRBJ2-3; the match to TRBD1 covers 9 bases. V shed 6 bases, J shed 5 bases, and the junction held 21 bases outside the gene matches. CDR3 length: 19 residues.

This chain joins TRBV19 and TRBJ1-6; D gene ambiguous. Trimming took off 4 bases at V and 9 bases at J, with 10 bases between the two ends. The CDR3 runs 13 residues. Germline assignment: CDR1 LNHDA and CDR2 SQIVND (reference sequence). The CDR3 sequence is CASSRVSFSPLHF. The CDR3 bases are TGTGCCAGTAGTAGGGTCAGTTTTTCACCCCTCCACTTT.